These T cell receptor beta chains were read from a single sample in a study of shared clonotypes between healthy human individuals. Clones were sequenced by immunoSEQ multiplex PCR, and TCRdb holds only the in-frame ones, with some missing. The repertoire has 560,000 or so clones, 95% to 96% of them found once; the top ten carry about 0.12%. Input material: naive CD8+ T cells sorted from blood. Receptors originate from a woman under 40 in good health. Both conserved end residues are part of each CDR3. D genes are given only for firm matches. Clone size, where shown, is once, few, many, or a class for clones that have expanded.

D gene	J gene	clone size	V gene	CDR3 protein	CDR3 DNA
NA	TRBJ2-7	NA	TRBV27	CASRITGTYEQYF	TGTGCCAGCAGGATTACAGGTACCTACGAGCAGTACTTC
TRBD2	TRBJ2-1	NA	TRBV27	CASSLSTSGNEQFF	TGTGCCAGCAGTTTATCTACTAGCGGGAATGAGCAGTTCTTC
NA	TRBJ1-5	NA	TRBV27	CASRSQVYSNQPQHF	TGTGCCAGCAGGTCACAGGTCTATAGCAATCAGCCCCAGCATTTT
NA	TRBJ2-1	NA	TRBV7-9	CASSLPAEQFF	TGTGCCAGCAGCCTCCCCGCGGAGCAGTTCTTC
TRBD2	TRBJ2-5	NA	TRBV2	CASRKGTSAHQETQYF	TGTGCCAGCAGGAAGGGGACTAGCGCACACCAAGAGACCCAGTACTTC
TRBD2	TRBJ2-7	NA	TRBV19	CASSRHRGTSGNNSYEQYF	TGTGCCAGTAGTAGACACAGAGGGACTAGCGGGAATAACTCCTACGAGCAGTACTTC
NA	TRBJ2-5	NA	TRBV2	CASSENSPGQYF	TGTGCCAGCAGTGAGAACTCACCGGGCCAGTACTTC
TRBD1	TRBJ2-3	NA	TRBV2	CASSTWTGSTDTQYF	TGTGCCAGCAGCACCTGGACAGGTAGCACAGATACGCAGTATTTT
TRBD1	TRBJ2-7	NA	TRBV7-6	CASSMGQTYEQYF	TGTGCCAGCAGCATGGGACAGACCTACGAGCAGTACTTC
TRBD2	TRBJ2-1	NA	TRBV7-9	CASSLLAGGIGNEQFF	TGTGCCAGCAGCTTACTAGCGGGGGGAATTGGCAATGAGCAGTTCTTC
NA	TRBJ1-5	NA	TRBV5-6	CASSRTPGGQPQHF	TGTGCCAGCAGCAGAACACCGGGAGGGCAGCCCCAGCATTTT
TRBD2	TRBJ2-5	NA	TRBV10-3	CAISESETSVWGNQETQYF	TGTGCCATCAGTGAGTCAGAGACTAGCGTCTGGGGAAACCAAGAGACCCAGTACTTC
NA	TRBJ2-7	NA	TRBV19	CASSGVGGRAPYEQYF	TGTGCCAGTTCCGGCGTGGGGGGGCGGGCCCCCTACGAGCAGTACTTC
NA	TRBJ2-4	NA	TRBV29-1	CSVALDRPSPENIQYF	TGCAGCGTTGCCCTGGACAGACCCTCGCCCGAAAACATTCAGTACTTC
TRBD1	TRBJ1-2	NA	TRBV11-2	CASSLGGGQDYGYTF	TGTGCCAGCAGCTTAGGGGGCGGACAGGACTATGGCTACACCTTC
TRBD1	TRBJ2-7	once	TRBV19	CASSYGTGAYEQYF	TGTGCCAGTAGCTACGGGACAGGAGCCTACGAGCAGTACTTC
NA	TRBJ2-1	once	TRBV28	CASSSGTRTYNEQFF	TGTGCCAGCAGTTCCGGGACAAGAACCTACAATGAGCAGTTCTTC
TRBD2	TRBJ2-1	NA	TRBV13	CASSSGTSGMTGNEQFF	TGTGCCAGCAGCAGCGGGACTAGCGGGATGACTGGCAATGAGCAGTTCTTC
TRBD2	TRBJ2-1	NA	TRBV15	CATSTYAGGSSNYNEQFF	TGTGCCACCAGCACCTACGCGGGGGGGAGTTCAAATTACAATGAGCAGTTCTTC
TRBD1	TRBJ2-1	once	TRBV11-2	CASSANRGSKSNEQFF	TGTGCCAGCAGCGCGAACAGGGGGAGTAAAAGTAATGAGCAGTTCTTC
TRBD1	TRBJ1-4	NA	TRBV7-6	CASAWTGATNEKLFF	TGTGCCAGCGCCTGGACAGGCGCAACTAATGAAAAACTGTTTTTT
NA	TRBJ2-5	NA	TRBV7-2	CASSLRQGETQYF	TGTGCCAGCAGCTTAAGGCAGGGGGAGACCCAGTACTTC
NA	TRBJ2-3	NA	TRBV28	CASELGTSTDTQYF	TGTGCCAGCGAACTCGGGACATCCACAGATACGCAGTATTTT
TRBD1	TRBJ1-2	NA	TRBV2	CASSGDRDGYTF	TGTGCCAGCAGCGGGGACAGGGACGGCTACACCTTC
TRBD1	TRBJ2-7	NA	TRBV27	CASGRTGSSYEQYF	TGTGCCAGCGGGAGGACAGGGAGCTCCTACGAGCAGTACTTC
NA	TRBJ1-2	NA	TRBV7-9	CASSLSGAETSYGYTF	TGTGCCAGCAGCCTTTCCGGGGCTGAGACTTCCTATGGCTACACCTTC
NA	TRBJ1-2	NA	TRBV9	CASSFIAARYGYTF	TGTGCCAGCAGCTTTATCGCGGCCCGCTATGGCTACACCTTC
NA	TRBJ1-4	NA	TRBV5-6	CASSLGFNGELFF	TGTGCCAGCAGCTTGGGGTTTAATGGGGAACTGTTTTTT
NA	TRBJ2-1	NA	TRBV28	CASSFQLLSYNEQFF	TGTGCCAGCAGTTTTCAGCTCCTCTCCTACAATGAGCAGTTCTTC
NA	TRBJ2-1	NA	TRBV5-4	CASSSDVKEYNEQFF	TGTGCCAGCAGCTCTGACGTGAAAGAATACAATGAGCAGTTCTTC
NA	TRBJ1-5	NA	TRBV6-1	CASSELVSSNQPQHF	TGTGCCAGCAGTGAATTGGTCAGTAGCAATCAGCCCCAGCATTTT
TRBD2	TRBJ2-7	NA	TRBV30	CAWSSGTSGSEQYF	TGTGCCTGGAGCTCAGGGACTAGCGGTTCCGAGCAGTACTTC
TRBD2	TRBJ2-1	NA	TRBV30	CAWRGLAGGGSVDEQFF	TGTGCCTGGAGGGGACTAGCGGGAGGGGGCTCCGTCGATGAGCAGTTCTTC
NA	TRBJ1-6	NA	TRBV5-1	CASSNRTGPNSPLHF	TGCGCCAGCAGCAATCGGACGGGCCCGAATTCACCCCTCCACTTT
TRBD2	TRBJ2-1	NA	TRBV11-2	CASSLDLSSGAPLNEQFF	TGTGCCAGCAGCTTAGATCTTTCTAGCGGAGCCCCCCTTAATGAGCAGTTCTTC
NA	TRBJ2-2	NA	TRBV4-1	CASSQGEGEVNTGELFF	TGCGCCAGCAGCCAAGGCGAGGGGGAGGTGAACACCGGGGAGCTGTTTTTT
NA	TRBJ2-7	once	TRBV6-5	CASSLARDHYEQYF	TGTGCCAGCAGTCTCGCCCGGGACCACTACGAGCAGTACTTC
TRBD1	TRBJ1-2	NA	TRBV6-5	CASSYAGTGYGYTF	TGTGCCAGCAGTTATGCCGGGACAGGTTATGGCTACACCTTC
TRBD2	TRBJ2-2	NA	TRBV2	CASSTPSGRSGAGELFF	TGTGCCAGCAGTACCCCTAGCGGGAGATCCGGCGCCGGGGAGCTGTTTTTT
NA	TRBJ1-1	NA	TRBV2	CASSGAGETEAFF	TGTGCCAGCAGTGGCGCAGGGGAGACTGAAGCTTTCTTT
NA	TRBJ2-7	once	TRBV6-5	CASSPRWPSYEQYF	TGTGCCAGCAGCCCTAGGTGGCCCTCCTACGAGCAGTACTTC